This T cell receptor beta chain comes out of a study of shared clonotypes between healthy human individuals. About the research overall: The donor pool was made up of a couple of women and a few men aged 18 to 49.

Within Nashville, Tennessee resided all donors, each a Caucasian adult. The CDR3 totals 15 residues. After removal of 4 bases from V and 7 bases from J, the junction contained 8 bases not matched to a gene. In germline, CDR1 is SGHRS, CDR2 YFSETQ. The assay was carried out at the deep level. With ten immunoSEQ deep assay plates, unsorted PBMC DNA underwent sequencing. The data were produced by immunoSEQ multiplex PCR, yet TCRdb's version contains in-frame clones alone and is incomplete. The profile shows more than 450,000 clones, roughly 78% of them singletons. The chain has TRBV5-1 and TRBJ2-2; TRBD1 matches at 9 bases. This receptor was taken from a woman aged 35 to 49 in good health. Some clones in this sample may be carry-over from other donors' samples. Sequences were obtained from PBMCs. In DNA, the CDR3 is TGCGCCAGCAGCGACAACAGGGGGCCGGGCGGGGAGCTGTTTTTT. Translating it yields CASSDNRGPGGELFF.